This entry lists 13 T cell receptor beta chains sequenced from one sample in a study of glioma-infiltrating T cells. Using RNA template, CDR3s of TCR alpha and beta were amplified with iRepertoire arm-PCR. One entry per CDR3 protein, called by TCRdb with MiXCR from the multiplex PCR reads. Of about 89,000 distinct CDR3 sequences listed, about 25% are singletons. The sequenced sample consisted of glioma tissue, nonneoplastic brain tissue, or PBMCs (not recorded which). These receptors were collected from a human donor with low-grade glioma or glioblastoma, undergoing nonglioma brain surgery, or in good health (not recorded which).

This clonotype was counted ten times or more. The chain is built from TRBV6-1 and TRBJ2-7; the D is unclear. Germline CDR1 and CDR2: MNHNS and SASEGT. Trimming stripped 6 bases from V and 5 bases from J, with 17 bases between. This CDR3 spans 14 amino acids. The CDR3 DNA is TGTGCCAGCAGGCATGAAGGGCTGGCCCACGAGCAGTACTTC. Amino acid sequence: CASRHEGLAHEQYF.

This clonotype was seen once. The chain links TRBV11-2 to TRBJ2-3, with TRBD2 identical over 7 bases. V gave up 7 bases and J gave up 4 bases; unmatched junction bases: 11. Germline V gene sequence: CDR1 SGHAT, CDR2 FQNNGV. This CDR3 is 15 amino acids long. The CDR3 loop reads CASTWGSGYADTQYF. The CDR3 DNA sequence: TGTGCCAGCACCTGGGGTAGCGGGTATGCAGATACGCAGTATTTT.

Remarks on this clonotype: A much bigger clone sits one base away, suggesting this may be a read error. J is TRBJ1-1 and V is TRBV4-1; TRBD1 might be the D (6 bases). Germline CDR1 and CDR2: MGHRA and YSYEKL. The CDR3 totals 14 residues. Trimming pared 4 bases from V and 2 bases from J, leaving 11 bases between. In DNA, the CDR3 is TGCGCCAGCAGCCGGGACAAGGAAAACACTGAAGCTTTCTTT. The encoded protein is CASSRDKENTEAFF.

In this sample, this clonotype turned up many times. The chain has TRBV2 and TRBJ2-5; D remains unclear. This CDR3 is built from 13 residues. The V and J ends lost 4 bases and 7 bases respectively, with 13 bases between them. Germline-derived CDR1 and CDR2 are SNHLY and FYNNEI. CDR3 sequence (DNA): TGTGCCAGCAGTGGAGCCTCGATGGGGACCCAGTACTTC. As protein: CASSGASMGTQYF.

Many counts were recorded for this clonotype. The chain links TRBV15 to TRBJ2-3; possible D gene TRBD2, 6 bases. This CDR3 is built from 13 residues. Looked up from germline, CDR1 is LNHNV and CDR2 is YYDKDF (reference sequence). V was pared by 5 bases and J by 9 bases, with 15 bases between. CDR3 region: CATSRRGGATQYF. CDR3 nucleotide sequence: TGTGCCACCAGCCGACGGGGAGGCGCCACGCAGTATTTT.

This clonotype was observed at least ten times. The rearrangement uses TRBV4-2 and TRBJ1-6; 8 bases align to TRBD1. Germline values: CDR1 LGHNA, CDR2 YNFKEQ. The CDR3 contains 15 residues. With V trimmed by 4 bases and J by 8 bases, 7 bases remained unmatched. CDR3 sequence: CASSLRQGWDSPLHF. The DNA of the CDR3 is TGTGCCAGCAGCCTACGACAGGGGTGGGATTCACCCCTCCACTTT.

This clonotype was observed at least ten times. The gene calls are TRBV20-1 and TRBJ2-7; 10 positions match TRBD1. Looked up from germline, CDR1 is DFQATT and CDR2 is SNEGSKA (reference sequence). Trimming cost V 5 bases and J 5 bases; bases outside gene matches: 9. The CDR3 runs to 14 residues. CDR3 in DNA: TGCAGTGCTTCAAGGGACAGGGGTCCCAACGAGCAGTACTTC. This encodes CSASRDRGPNEQYF.

This clonotype appeared many times. The rearrangement joins TRBV25-1 to TRBJ2-1, with TRBD2 matching over 11 bases. CDR1 MGHDK and CDR2 SYGVNS come from the germline V gene. CDR3 size: 15 residues. The V and J ends lost 5 bases and 4 bases, in that order; junction bases with no gene match: 4. The CDR3, as DNA: TGTGCCAGCAGTCCCGGGACTAGCGGTTACAATGAGCAGTTCTTC. Its protein is CASSPGTSGYNEQFF.

This clonotype came up many times. The V gene is TRBV20-1, the J gene TRBJ1-2; TRBD1 matches at 7 bases. The CDR3 length is 17 residues. The germline CDR1 and CDR2 sequences are DFQATT and SNEGSKA (reference sequence). V shed 1 base, J shed 1 base, and the junction held 12 bases outside the gene matches. The chain's CDR3 is CSARGAGRRGLNYGYTF. In nucleotides, the CDR3 is TGCAGTGCTAGAGGGGCAGGGCGAAGGGGGCTTAACTATGGCTACACCTTC.

This clonotype was seen repeatedly, ten times or more. The chain links TRBV6-6 to TRBJ1-3; D is perhaps TRBD1 (5 bases). Trimming pared 0 bases from V and 0 bases from J, leaving 6 bases between. Germline-derived CDR1 and CDR2 are MNHNY and SVGAGI (reference sequence). The CDR3 contains 15 residues. CDR3 amino acids: CASSYSGVSGNTIYF. The CDR3, as DNA: TGTGCCAGCAGTTACTCGGGGGTCTCTGGAAACACCATATATTTT.

The table lists this clonotype with many counts. CDR3 region: CSANPGQGETQYF. As DNA, the CDR3 is TGCAGTGCTAACCCGGGACAGGGAGAGACCCAGTACTTC. The rearrangement uses TRBV20-1 and TRBJ2-5, with 9 bases that match TRBD1. Losses at the gene ends were 4 bases for V and 4 bases for J; bases not matched to a gene: 4. CDR1 and CDR2 from the germline V gene are DFQATT and SNEGSKA (reference sequence). The CDR3 totals 13 residues.

This clonotype was detected a few times. The chain combines TRBV11-2 with TRBJ2-7, with 7 bases identical to TRBD1. CDR1 is SGHAT, CDR2 FQNNGV, per germline. The CDR3 sequence is 14 residues long. The ends lost 3 bases at V and 0 bases at J; junction bases unmatched: 2. The CDR3 sequence: CASSFAGGSYEQYF. The CDR3 region has the DNA TGTGCCAGCAGCTTCGCAGGGGGCTCCTACGAGCAGTACTTC.

The sample holds a few counts of this clonotype. This rearrangement joins TRBV7-9 to TRBJ2-4, with 7 bases matching TRBD1. The CDR3 spans 17 residues. The trim removed 5 bases at V and 0 bases at J, leaving 10 bases unmatched. Germline CDR1 is SEHNR and CDR2 is FQNEAQ (reference sequence). DNA for the CDR3: TGTGCCAGCAGCCCCCGACAGGGTGTGATAGCCAAAAACATTCAGTACTTC. It codes for CASSPRQGVIAKNIQYF.